The 2 T cell receptor beta chains below were found in one sample sequenced in a study of blood T cell repertoires in COVID-19. The table came from immunoSEQ multiplex PCR; TCRdb's copy has only in-frame clones and leaves some out. The sample gives 250,000 to 350,000 clones, around 82% of which show up once; around 16% is in the top ten. The sample consisted of peripheral blood. These receptors came from a person between 65 and 79 years old with COVID-19, enrolled during active disease.

This clone was seen just once. This chain uses TRBV6-5 with TRBJ2-2, with a possible D match to TRBD1 (6 bases). V lost 5 bases and J 1 base, leaving 11 bases between the germline ends. Germline V lookup: CDR1 MNHEY, CDR2 SVGAGI. CDR3 length: 15 amino acids. The CDR3 nucleotides are TGTGCCAGCAGTCGAGGGGGAATGAACACCGGGGAGCTGTTTTTT. Amino acids: CASSRGGMNTGELFF.

The V call is TRBV12-3 or TRBV12-4, the J call TRBJ1-1; D is undetermined. V was trimmed by 5 bases and J by 8 bases, leaving 12 bases between them. The CDR3 loop spans 12 amino acids. CDR3 nucleotide sequence: TGTGCCAGCAGTCCCTCCGGGAGGGAAGCTTTCTTT. Protein product: CASSPSGREAFF.